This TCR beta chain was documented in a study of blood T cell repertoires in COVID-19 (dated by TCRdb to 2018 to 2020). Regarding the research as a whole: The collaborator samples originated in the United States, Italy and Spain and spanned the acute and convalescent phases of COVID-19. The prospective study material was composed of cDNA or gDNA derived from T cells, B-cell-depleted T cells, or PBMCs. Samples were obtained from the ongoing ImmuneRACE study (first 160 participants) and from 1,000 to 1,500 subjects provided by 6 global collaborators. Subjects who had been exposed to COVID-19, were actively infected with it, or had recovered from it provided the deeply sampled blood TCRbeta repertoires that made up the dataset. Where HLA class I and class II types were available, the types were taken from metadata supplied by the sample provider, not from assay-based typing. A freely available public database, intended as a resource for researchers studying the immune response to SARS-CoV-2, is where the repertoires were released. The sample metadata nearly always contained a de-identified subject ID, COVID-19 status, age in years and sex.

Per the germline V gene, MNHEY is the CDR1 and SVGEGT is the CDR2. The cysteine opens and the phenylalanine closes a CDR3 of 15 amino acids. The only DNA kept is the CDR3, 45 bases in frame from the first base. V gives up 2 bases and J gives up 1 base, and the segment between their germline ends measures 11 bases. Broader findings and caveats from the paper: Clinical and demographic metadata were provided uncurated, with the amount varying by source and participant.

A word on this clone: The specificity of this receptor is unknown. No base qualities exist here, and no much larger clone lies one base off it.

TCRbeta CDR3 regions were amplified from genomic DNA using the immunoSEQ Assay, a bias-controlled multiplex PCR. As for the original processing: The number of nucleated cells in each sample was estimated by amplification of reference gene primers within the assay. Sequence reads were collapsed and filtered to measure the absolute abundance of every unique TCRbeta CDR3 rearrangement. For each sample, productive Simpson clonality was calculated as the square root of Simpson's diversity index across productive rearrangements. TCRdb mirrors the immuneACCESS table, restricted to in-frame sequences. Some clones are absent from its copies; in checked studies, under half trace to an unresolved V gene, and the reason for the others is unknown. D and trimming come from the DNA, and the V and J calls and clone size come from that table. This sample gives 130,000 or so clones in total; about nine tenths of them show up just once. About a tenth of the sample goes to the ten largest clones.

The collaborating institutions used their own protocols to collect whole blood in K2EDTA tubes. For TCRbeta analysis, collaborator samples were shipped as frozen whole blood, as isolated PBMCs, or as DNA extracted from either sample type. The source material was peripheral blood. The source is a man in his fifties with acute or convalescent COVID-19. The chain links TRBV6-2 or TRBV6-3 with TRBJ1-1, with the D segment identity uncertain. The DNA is TGTGCCAGCAGTTACCAGGAGGCAGGGAACACTGAAGCTTTCTTT. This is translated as CASSYQEAGNTEAFF.